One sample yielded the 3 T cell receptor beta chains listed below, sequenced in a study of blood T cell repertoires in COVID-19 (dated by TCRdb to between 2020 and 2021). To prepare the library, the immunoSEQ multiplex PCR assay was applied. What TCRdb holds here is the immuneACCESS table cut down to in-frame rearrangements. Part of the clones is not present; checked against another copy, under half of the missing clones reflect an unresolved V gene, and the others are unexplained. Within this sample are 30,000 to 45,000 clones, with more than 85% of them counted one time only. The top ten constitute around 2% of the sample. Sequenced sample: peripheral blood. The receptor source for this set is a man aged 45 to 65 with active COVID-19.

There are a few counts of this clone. The CDR3 is CASSKAGTNAYEQYF. The CDR3 DNA reads TGCGCCAGCAGCAAAGCCGGGACTAACGCCTACGAGCAGTACTTC. The chain couples TRBV5-1 to TRBJ2-7, with 7 nucleotides matching TRBD2. Trimming took 4 bases from V and 2 from J; bases not matched to a gene: 9. The germline V gene has CDR1 SGHRS and CDR2 YFSETQ. The CDR3 length is 15 residues.

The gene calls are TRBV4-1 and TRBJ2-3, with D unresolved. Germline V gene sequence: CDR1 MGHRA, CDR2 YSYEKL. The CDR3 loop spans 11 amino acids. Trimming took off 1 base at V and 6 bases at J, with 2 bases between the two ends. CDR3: CASSQADTQYF. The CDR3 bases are TGCGCCAGCAGCCAAGCGGATACGCAGTATTTT.

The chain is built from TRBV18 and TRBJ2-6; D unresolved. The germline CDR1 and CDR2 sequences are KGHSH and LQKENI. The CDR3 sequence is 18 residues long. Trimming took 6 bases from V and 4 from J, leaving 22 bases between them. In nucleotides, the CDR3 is TGTGCCAGCTCCTCCGTCCAGCTGTCAGGCGCGGGGGCCAACGTCCTGACTTTC. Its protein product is CASSSVQLSGAGANVLTF.